A single sample is the source of the 18 T cell receptor beta chains below, sequenced in a study of T cells in Graves' hyperthyroidism and ophthalmopathy. Amplification targeted TCR beta CDR3 regions from RNA transcripts. During a first-round RT-PCR of the TCR CDR3, the HTBI primer set was used. TCRdb re-derived calls from the multiplex PCR reads in MiXCR, one entry per CDR3 protein. The repertoire holds 650,000 to 850,000 distinct CDR3 sequences, 18% seen once, with 16% in the top ten. Source material: blood. The receptors originated from a woman aged 45-59 years with Graves' hyperthyroidism that later progressed to Graves' ophthalmopathy.

Details on this clonotype: The germline gene is not matched at one end of the junction; a read error may be the cause. This rearrangement joins TRBV6-9 to TRBJ2-3, with TRBD2 matching 10 bases. The CDR3 has 16 amino acids. The germline V gene has CDR1 MNHGY and CDR2 SVAAGI. The CDR3 here is CASSSTSGGASDTQCF. In DNA form, the CDR3 reads TGTGCCAGCAGTTCCACCAGCGGGGGGGCCTCAGATACGCAGTGTTTT.

This chain connects TRBV20-1 to TRBJ1-6; the D gene is possibly TRBD1 (5 bases). This CDR3 spans 14 amino acids. Trimming took off 1 base at V and 8 bases at J, with 12 bases between the two ends. From germline, CDR1 is DFQATT and CDR2 SNEGSKA (reference sequence). The CDR3 spells CSARAGRGYSPLHF. For the CDR3, the DNA is TGCAGTGCTAGAGCCGGGAGGGGTTATTCACCCCTCCACTTT.

This chain joins TRBV5-4 and TRBJ1-2; maybe TRBD1 (5 bases). Per the germline V gene, CDR1 is SGHNT and CDR2 is YYREEE (reference sequence). Trimming took 2 bases from V and 8 from J, leaving 22 bases between them. The CDR3 spans 16 residues. DNA of the CDR3: TGTGCCAGCAGCTTTTCAATTCGGTGGGGCGCGGACGGCTACACCTTC. Translated: CASSFSIRWGADGYTF.

This clonotype was picked up a small number of times. The chain uses TRBV3-1 and TRBJ2-4, with 16 bases aligning to TRBD2. The CDR3 length is 19 residues. Germline assignment: CDR1 LGHDT and CDR2 YNNKEL (reference sequence). V shed 0 bases and J 3 bases; nucleotides not matched to a gene: 5. The CDR3 DNA reads as TGTGCCAGCAGCCAAGAGGGACTAGCGGGGGGGCTCGTCAAAAACATTCAGTACTTC. It is translated as CASSQEGLAGGLVKNIQYF.

CDR3 DNA: TGCGCCAGCGGAAGTACAGGGGTCGGCACTGAAGCTTTCTTT. Residues: CASGSTGVGTEAFF. V usage is TRBV5-1 and J usage is TRBJ1-1, with 7 positions matching TRBD1. V lost 7 bases and J lost 4; bases outside the gene matches: 10. This CDR3 region has 14 residues. The V gene's germline CDR1 is SGHRS and CDR2 YFSETQ.

This clonotype was counted only a few times. The chain has TRBV7-3 and TRBJ1-5, with D possibly TRBD1 on 6 matching bases. The length of the CDR3 is 16 residues. Trimming removed 0 bases from V and 2 bases from J, with 11 bases in between. The germline V gene has CDR1 SGHTA and CDR2 FQGTGA. For the CDR3, the DNA is TGTGCCAGCAGCTTAACCCACAGGGTTGGCAATCAGCCCCAGCATTTT. Amino acid sequence: CASSLTHRVGNQPQHF.

In this sample, this clonotype turned up many times. This chain links TRBV20-1 with TRBJ1-1; 7 nucleotides line up with TRBD1. The length of the CDR3 is 14 residues. Trimming cost V 1 base and J 0 bases; bases outside gene matches: 2. Germline CDR1 and CDR2: DFQATT and SNEGSKA (reference sequence). In DNA, the CDR3 is TGCAGTGCTAGAGGGGGGACAGTGAACACTGAAGCTTTCTTT. Protein product: CSARGGTVNTEAFF.

This clonotype was recorded many times. The J gene is TRBJ2-2, the V gene TRBV18; D is unclear. This CDR3 contains 14 residues. Trimming shortened V by 4 bases and J by 3 bases, and 9 bases separated the two germline ends. Looked up from germline, CDR1 is KGHSH and CDR2 is LQKENI. The CDR3 spells CASSQAVDTGELFF. The CDR3 bases are TGTGCCAGCTCACAGGCGGTCGACACCGGGGAGCTGTTTTTT.

This clonotype was detected ten times or more. The chain combines TRBV11-1 with TRBJ1-1; D is undetermined. Germline loops: CDR1 SGHAT, CDR2 FQDESV (reference sequence). This CDR3 is built from 12 residues. Trimming cost V 1 base and J 6 bases, with 6 bases left between them. The CDR3 region has the DNA TGTGCCAGCAGCTTAGAGTCTCCTGAAGCTTTCTTT. This sequence encodes CASSLESPEAFF.

V and J are TRBV5-6 and TRBJ2-6; 8 bases fit TRBD1. Unmatched junction bases numbered 6, after V lost 7 bases and J lost 3 bases. The CDR3 is made up of 15 amino acids. Per germline, CDR1 SGHDT and CDR2 YYEEEE. CDR3: CASGWTGLGANVLTF. In DNA, the CDR3 is TGTGCCAGCGGCTGGACAGGGCTTGGGGCCAACGTCCTGACTTTC. Filled out from reference TRBV5-6 and TRBJ2-6, the complete variable domain reads DAGVTQSPTHLIKTRGQQVTLRCSPKSGHDTVSWYQQALGQGPQFIFQYYEEEERQRGNFPDRFSGHQFPNYSSELNVNALLLGDSALYLCASGWTGLGANVLTFGAGSRLTVL.

J is TRBJ1-5 and V is TRBV10-3, with no clear D. Trimming took 6 bases from V and 1 from J, leaving 7 bases between them. This CDR3 is 13 amino acids long. Germline loops: CDR1 ENHRY, CDR2 SYGVKD. The CDR3 DNA follows: TGTGCCATCAGGCCCTCCAGCAATCAGCCCCAGCATTTT. Translation: CAIRPSSNQPQHF.

The rearrangement uses TRBV19 and TRBJ1-6; perhaps TRBD1 as D (6 bases). V shed 3 bases and J shed 2 bases, with 8 bases lying between them. In germline, CDR1 is LNHDA, CDR2 SQIVND (reference sequence). The CDR3 runs 15 residues. The CDR3 protein is CASSINRAYNSPLHF. In nucleotides, the CDR3 is TGTGCCAGTAGTATTAACAGGGCCTATAATTCACCCCTCCACTTT.

Comment on this clonotype: This sequence may be a read error, since a much larger clone differs from it by one base. V and J are TRBV2 and TRBJ2-3; 7 positions match TRBD2. The CDR3 has 15 amino acids. Looked up from germline, CDR1 is SNHLY and CDR2 is FYNNEI. Here the CDR3 DNA reads TGTGCCAGCAGCCCGGGACTAAGGAGCACAGATACGCGGTATTTT. Residues: CASSPGLRSTDTRYF. Filled out from reference TRBV2 and TRBJ2-3, the complete variable domain reads EPEVTQTPSHQVTQMGQEVILRCVPISNHLYFYWYRQILGQKVEFLVSFYNNEISEKSEIFDDQFSVERPDGSNFTLKIRSTKLEDSAMYFCASSPGLRSTDTRYFGPGTRLTVL.

This clonotype showed up just a few times. The J gene is TRBJ2-5, the V gene TRBV20-1; the match to TRBD2 covers 11 bases. Germline CDR1 DFQATT, CDR2 SNEGSKA (reference sequence). The J segment lost 4 bases and the V segment lost 0 bases, leaving 7 bases of the junction unmatched. The CDR3 sequence is 16 residues long. The CDR3 coding sequence is TGCAGTGCTAGAGACCCTAGCGGGGGGCGAGGAGAGACCCAGTACTTC. Amino acids: CSARDPSGGRGETQYF.

V and J are TRBV25-1 and TRBJ2-3, with a possible D match to TRBD1 (7 bases). The V and J ends lost 4 bases and 4 bases respectively, with 15 bases between them. The CDR3 loop spans 15 amino acids. Germline CDR1 and CDR2: MGHDK and SYGVNS. The CDR3 here is CASSGGVGGADTQYF. Here the CDR3 DNA reads TGTGCCAGCAGTGGGGGGGTAGGGGGCGCAGATACGCAGTATTTT.

Ten or more counts support this clonotype. V gene TRBV2 combines with J gene TRBJ1-2; possibly TRBD1 for D (5 bases). The germline gives CDR1 SNHLY, CDR2 FYNNEI. The CDR3 is 13 amino acids. V dropped 4 bases and J dropped 6 bases, with 12 bases sitting between them. Here the CDR3 reads CASSVGRDDGYTF. The CDR3 nucleotides are TGTGCCAGCAGTGTGGGGCGCGACGATGGCTACACCTTC.

The CDR3 region has the DNA TGCAGTGCTAGAGCCAATCAGGGGGCGCTGGGCGAGCAGTACTTC. It specifies CSARANQGALGEQYF. The rearrangement links TRBV20-1 to TRBJ2-7; 8 positions agree with TRBD1. This CDR3 has 15 amino acids. Looked up from germline, CDR1 is DFQATT and CDR2 is SNEGSKA (reference sequence). The J segment lost 6 bases and the V segment lost 1 base, leaving 11 bases of the junction unmatched.

The V call is TRBV9, the J call TRBJ2-7, with TRBD1 identical over 10 bases. The V and J ends lost 3 bases and 0 bases, in that order; junction bases with no gene match: 3. This CDR3 region has 15 residues. Germline-derived CDR1 and CDR2 are SGDLS and YYNGEE. CDR3 coding DNA: TGTGCCAGCAGCGAGGGACAGGGGCACTCCTACGAGCAGTACTTC. Translation: CASSEGQGHSYEQYF.